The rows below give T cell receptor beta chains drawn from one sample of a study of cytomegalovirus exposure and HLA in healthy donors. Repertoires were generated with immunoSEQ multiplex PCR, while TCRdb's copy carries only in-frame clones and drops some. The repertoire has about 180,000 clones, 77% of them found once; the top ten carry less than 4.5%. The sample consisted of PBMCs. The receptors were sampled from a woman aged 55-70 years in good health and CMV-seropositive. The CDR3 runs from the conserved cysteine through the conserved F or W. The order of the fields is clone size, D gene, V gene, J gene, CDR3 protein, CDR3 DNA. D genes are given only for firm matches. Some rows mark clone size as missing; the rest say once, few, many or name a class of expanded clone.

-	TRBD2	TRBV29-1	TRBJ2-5	CSVEPSGASQYF	TGCAGCGTTGAACCTAGCGGGGCGTCCCAGTACTTC
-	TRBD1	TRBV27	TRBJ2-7	CASSLSDRGYEQYF	TGTGCCAGCAGTTTATCTGACAGGGGATACGAGCAGTACTTC
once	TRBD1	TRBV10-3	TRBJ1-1	CAISVGQVNTEAFF	TGTGCCATCAGTGTGGGACAGGTGAACACTGAAGCTTTCTTT
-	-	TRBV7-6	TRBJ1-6	CASSLIQGESPLHF	TGTGCCAGCAGCTTAATACAGGGAGAATCACCCCTCCACTTT
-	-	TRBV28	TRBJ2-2	CASSFPQGRGTGELFF	TGTGCCAGCAGTTTCCCGCAGGGTAGGGGAACCGGGGAGCTGTTTTTT
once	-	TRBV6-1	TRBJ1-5	CASSETDPINQPQHF	TGTGCCAGCAGTGAAACAGACCCTATCAATCAGCCCCAGCATTTT
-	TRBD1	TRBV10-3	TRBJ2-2	CAISGQGGELFF	TGTGCCATCAGTGGACAGGGTGGGGAGCTGTTTTTT
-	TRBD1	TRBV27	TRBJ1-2	CASRGQGVDYGYTF	TGTGCCAGCAGGGGACAGGGGGTGGACTATGGCTACACCTTC
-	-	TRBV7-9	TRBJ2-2	CASSVSGVLNTGELFF	TGTGCCAGCAGCGTATCAGGGGTTTTGAACACCGGGGAGCTGTTTTTT
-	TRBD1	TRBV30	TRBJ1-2	CAWTGSGGNYGYTF	TGTGCCTGGACCGGATCAGGGGGAAACTATGGCTACACCTTC
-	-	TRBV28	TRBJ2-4	CASTPRGRGKNIQYF	TGTGCCAGCACCCCAAGAGGCAGGGGCAAAAACATTCAGTACTTC
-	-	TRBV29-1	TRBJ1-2	CSATEGGGYTF	TGCAGCGCCACGGAGGGAGGGGGCTACACCTTC
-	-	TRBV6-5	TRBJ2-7	CASSPGANYEQYF	TGTGCCAGCTCCCCAGGGGCAAACTACGAGCAGTACTTC
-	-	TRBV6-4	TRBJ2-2	CASRRRQANTGELFF	TGTGCCAGCAGGAGGCGACAGGCGAACACCGGGGAGCTGTTTTTT
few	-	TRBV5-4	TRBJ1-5	CASSLDRNQPQHF	TGTGCCAGCAGCTTGGACAGGAATCAGCCCCAGCATTTT
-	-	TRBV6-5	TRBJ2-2	CASSYGPVGQSGELFF	TGTGCCAGCAGTTACGGGCCGGTGGGGCAGTCCGGGGAGCTGTTTTTT
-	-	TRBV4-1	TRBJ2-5	CASSQDLWGRSPETQYF	TGCGCCAGCAGCCAAGATCTGTGGGGCCGCTCACCGGAGACCCAGTACTTC
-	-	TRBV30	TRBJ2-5	CAWSQGIVQETQYF	TGTGCCTGGAGCCAGGGAATCGTACAAGAGACCCAGTACTTC
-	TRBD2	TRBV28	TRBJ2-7	CASSLRQPGTSGRYEQYF	TGTGCCAGCAGTTTGAGGCAGCCCGGGACTAGCGGCCGCTACGAGCAGTACTTC
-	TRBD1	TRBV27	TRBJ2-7	CASSPWTGHEQYF	TGTGCCAGCAGTCCGTGGACAGGGCACGAGCAGTACTTC
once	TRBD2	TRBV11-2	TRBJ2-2	CASSPSGTSAGELFF	TGTGCCAGCAGCCCGTCCGGGACTAGCGCCGGGGAGCTGTTTTTT
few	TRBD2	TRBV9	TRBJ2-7	CASSVAGREGEQYF	TGTGCCAGCAGCGTAGCAGGTCGGGAGGGCGAGCAGTACTTC
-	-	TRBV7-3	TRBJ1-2	CASSPSREAYGYTF	TGTGCCAGCAGCCCAAGCCGGGAGGCCTATGGCTACACCTTC
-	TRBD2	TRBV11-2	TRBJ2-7	CASSLQASGRPYEQYF	TGTGCCAGCAGCTTACAAGCTAGCGGGCGTCCCTACGAGCAGTACTTC
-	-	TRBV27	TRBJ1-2	CASSSLRTLERNYGYTF	TGTGCCAGCAGTTCCCTCCGGACTCTGGAAAGGAACTATGGCTACACCTTC
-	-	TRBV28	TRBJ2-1	CATAGSTYNEQFF	TGTGCCACGGCAGGGTCCACCTACAATGAGCAGTTCTTC
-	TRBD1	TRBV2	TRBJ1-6	CASSVMDRDSPLHF	TGTGCCAGCAGTGTCATGGACAGGGATTCACCCCTCCACTTT
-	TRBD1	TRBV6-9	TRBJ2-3	CAITSDRGGTDTQYF	TGTGCCATCACCTCTGACAGGGGGGGGACAGATACGCAGTATTTT
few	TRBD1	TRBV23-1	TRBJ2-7	CASSQLIGDRSYEQYF	TGCGCCAGCAGTCAACTTATCGGGGACAGATCCTACGAGCAGTACTTC
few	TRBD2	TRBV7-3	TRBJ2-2	CASSLKKLAGPTGELFF	TGTGCCAGCAGCTTAAAAAAGCTAGCGGGGCCCACCGGGGAGCTGTTTTTT
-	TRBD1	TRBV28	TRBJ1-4	CASSSGTGGNEKLFF	TGTGCCAGCAGTTCGGGAACAGGGGGGAATGAAAAACTGTTTTTT
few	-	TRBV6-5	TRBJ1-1	CASSYSLGLMKTEAFF	TGTGCCAGCAGTTACTCGTTGGGGCTCATGAAGACTGAAGCTTTCTTT
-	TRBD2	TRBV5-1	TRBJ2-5	CASSKGLAGVVETQYF	TGCGCCAGCAGCAAGGGACTAGCGGGAGTTGTAGAGACCCAGTACTTC
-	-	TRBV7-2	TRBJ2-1	CASSSSLAGNEQFF	TGTGCCAGCAGCTCCTCCCTAGCAGGTAATGAGCAGTTCTTC
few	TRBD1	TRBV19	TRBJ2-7	CASSRSGGFYEQYF	TGTGCCAGTAGTAGGTCAGGGGGCTTCTACGAGCAGTACTTC